These T cell receptor beta chains were read from a single sample in a study of blood T cell repertoires in COVID-19. Here immunoSEQ multiplex PCR was the method, and the copy in TCRdb shows in-frame clones only, minus some. The sample includes 220,000 or so clones, around 83% of them seen just once. The sample consisted of PBMCs or T cells enriched from blood (not recorded which). Receptors were obtained from a woman in her thirties or forties with acute COVID-19. Both conserved end residues are part of each CDR3.

V: TRBV29-1; CDR3: CSVARANNEQFF
V: TRBV6-5; CDR3: CASSYSNRGRDTEAFF
V: TRBV2; CDR3: CASSKGTGGQDTQYF
V: TRBV2; CDR3: CASSEGRGTFEQFF
V: TRBV28; CDR3: CASNLRGGGRDEQYF
V: TRBV5-5; CDR3: CASSLGQGFGYTF
V: TRBV29-1; CDR3: CSVEQDYGYTF
V: TRBV4-1; CDR3: CASRPGGSTSYEQYF
V: TRBV27; CDR3: CASSQGESQPQHF
V: TRBV18; CDR3: CASSLDRVDTQYF
V: TRBV6-1; CDR3: CASSGSGTWGYYGYTF
V: TRBV15; CDR3: CATSSGGVYNEQFF
V: TRBV5-1; CDR3: CASNPEEGAKNIQYF
V: TRBV27; CDR3: CASSFIAGGLNEQFF
V: TRBV5-4; CDR3: CASSAGLAGAVYEQYF
V: TRBV2; CDR3: CASSLHPTSVSYNEQFF
V: TRBV27; CDR3: CASTTWEGENYGYTF
V: TRBV10-3; CDR3: CAIRDLAGDYEQYF
V: TRBV4-2; CDR3: CASTPSGGNGEQFF
V: TRBV11-3; CDR3: CASSPGISSYNEQFF
V: TRBV7-2; CDR3: CASILTGSSPLHF
V: TRBV27; CDR3: CASSFSGTDYEQYF
V: TRBV24-1; CDR3: CATSDGQSDGANVLTF
V: TRBV7-6; CDR3: CASSSRPGSGNTIYF
V: TRBV2; CDR3: CASSGGPHYYGYTF
V: TRBV5-6; CDR3: CASSPGQGQGYEQYF
V: TRBV2; CDR3: CASSARGSYTEAFF
V: TRBV19; CDR3: CASSNRLSSYEQYF
V: TRBV27; CDR3: CASSPSANTGELFF
V: TRBV13; CDR3: CASSPGASYEQYF
V: TRBV7-2; CDR3: CASSYTGGGEAFF
V: TRBV7-2; CDR3: CASSRRTSGSNGELFF
V: TRBV5-5; CDR3: CASSTGRDYEQYF
V: TRBV18; CDR3: CASSRQRETNEQYF
V: TRBV4-1; CDR3: CASSQRSALNQPQHF
V: TRBV29-1; CDR3: CSVSPSLMNTEAFF
V: TRBV30; CDR3: CAWGASGGGNQPQHF
V: TRBV18; CDR3: CASSMGQRNTEAFF